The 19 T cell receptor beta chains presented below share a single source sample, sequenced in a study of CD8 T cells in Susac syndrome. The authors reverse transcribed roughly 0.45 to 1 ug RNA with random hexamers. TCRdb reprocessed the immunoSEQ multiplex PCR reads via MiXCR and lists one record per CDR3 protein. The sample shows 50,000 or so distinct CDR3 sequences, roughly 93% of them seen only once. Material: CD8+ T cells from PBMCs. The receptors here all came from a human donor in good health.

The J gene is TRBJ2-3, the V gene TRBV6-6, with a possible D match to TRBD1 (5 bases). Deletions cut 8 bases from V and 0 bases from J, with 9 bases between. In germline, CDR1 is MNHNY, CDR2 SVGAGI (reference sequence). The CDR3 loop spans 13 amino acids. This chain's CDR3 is CASRRGSTDTQYF. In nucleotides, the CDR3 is TGTGCCAGCCGTAGGGGTAGCACAGATACGCAGTATTTT.

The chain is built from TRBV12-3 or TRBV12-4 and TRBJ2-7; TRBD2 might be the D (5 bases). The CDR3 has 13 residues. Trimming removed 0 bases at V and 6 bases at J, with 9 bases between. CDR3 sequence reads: CASSLAGAIEQYF. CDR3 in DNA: TGTGCCAGCAGTTTAGCGGGAGCTATCGAGCAGTACTTC.

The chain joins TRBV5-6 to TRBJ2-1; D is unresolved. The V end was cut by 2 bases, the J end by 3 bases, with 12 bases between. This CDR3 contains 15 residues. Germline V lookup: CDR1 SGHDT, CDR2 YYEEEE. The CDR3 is CASSLPSDGYNEQFF. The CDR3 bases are TGTGCCAGCAGCTTACCCTCGGACGGCTACAATGAGCAGTTCTTC.

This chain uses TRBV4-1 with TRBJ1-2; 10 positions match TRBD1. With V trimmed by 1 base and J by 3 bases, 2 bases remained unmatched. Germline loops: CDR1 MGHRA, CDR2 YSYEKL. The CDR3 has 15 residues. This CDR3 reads CASSQGGTGDYGYTF. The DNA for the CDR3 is TGCGCCAGCAGCCAAGGTGGGACAGGGGACTATGGCTACACCTTC.

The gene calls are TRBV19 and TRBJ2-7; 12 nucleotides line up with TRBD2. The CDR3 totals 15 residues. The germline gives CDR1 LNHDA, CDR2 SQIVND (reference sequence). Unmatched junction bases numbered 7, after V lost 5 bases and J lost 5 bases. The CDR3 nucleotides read TGTGCCAGTAGTTTGACTAGCGGGAGTTACGACGAGCAGTACTTC. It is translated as CASSLTSGSYDEQYF.

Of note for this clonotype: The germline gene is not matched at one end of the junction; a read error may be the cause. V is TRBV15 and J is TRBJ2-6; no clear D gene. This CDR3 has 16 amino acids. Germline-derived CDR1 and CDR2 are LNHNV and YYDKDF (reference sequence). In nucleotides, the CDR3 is TGTGCCCCCAGCAGAGAAAGGGCAGCTGGGGCCAACGTCCTGACTTTC. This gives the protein CAPSRERAAGANVLTF.

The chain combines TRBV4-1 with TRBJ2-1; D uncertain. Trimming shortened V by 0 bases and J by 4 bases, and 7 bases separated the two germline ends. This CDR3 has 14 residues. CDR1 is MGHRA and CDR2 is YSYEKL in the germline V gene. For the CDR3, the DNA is TGCGCCAGCAGCCAAGAAGAGACTTACAATGAGCAGTTCTTC. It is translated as CASSQEETYNEQFF.

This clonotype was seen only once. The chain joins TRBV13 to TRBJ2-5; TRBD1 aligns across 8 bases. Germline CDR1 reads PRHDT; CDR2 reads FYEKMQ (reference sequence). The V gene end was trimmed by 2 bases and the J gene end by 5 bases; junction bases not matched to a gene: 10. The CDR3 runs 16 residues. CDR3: CASSLFGAGGLETQYF. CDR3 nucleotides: TGTGCCAGCAGCTTATTTGGCGCAGGGGGCTTGGAGACCCAGTACTTC.

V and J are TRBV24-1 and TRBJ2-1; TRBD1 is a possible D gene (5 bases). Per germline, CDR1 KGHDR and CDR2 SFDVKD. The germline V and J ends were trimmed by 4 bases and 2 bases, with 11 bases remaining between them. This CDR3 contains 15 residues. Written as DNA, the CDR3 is TGTGCCACCAGTGAAGAGGACAAGCCCTACAATGAGCAGTTCTTC. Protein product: CATSEEDKPYNEQFF.

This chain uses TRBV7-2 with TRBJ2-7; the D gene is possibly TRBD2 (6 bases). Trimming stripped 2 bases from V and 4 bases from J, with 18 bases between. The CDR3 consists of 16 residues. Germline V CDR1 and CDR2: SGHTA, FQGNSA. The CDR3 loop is CASSLSRGGSGYEQYF. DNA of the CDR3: TGTGCCAGCAGCTTATCCCGTGGGGGGAGCGGGTACGAGCAGTACTTC.

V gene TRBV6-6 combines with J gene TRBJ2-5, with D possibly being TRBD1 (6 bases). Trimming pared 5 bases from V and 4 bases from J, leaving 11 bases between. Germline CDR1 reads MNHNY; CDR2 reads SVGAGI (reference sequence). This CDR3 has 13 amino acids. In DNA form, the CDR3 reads TGTGCCAGCAGTGAGGACAGACCAGAGACCCAGTACTTC. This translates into CASSEDRPETQYF.

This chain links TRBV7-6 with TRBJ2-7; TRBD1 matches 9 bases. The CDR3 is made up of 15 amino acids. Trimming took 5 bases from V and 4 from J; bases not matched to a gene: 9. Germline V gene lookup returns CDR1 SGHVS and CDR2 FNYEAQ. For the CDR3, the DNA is TGTGCCAGCAGCCCCGGGACAGGGATGGTTTACGAGCAGTACTTC. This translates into CASSPGTGMVYEQYF.

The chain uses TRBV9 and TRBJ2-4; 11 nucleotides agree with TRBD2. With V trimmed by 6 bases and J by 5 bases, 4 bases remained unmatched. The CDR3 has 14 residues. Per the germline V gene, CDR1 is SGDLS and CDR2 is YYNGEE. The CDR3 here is CASNPGLAENIQYF. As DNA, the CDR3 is TGTGCCAGCAACCCGGGACTAGCGGAAAACATTCAGTACTTC.

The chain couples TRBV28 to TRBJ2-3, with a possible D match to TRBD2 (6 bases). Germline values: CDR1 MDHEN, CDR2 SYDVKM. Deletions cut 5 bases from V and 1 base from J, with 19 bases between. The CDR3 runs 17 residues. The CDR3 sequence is CASSPIPSVGGTDTQYF. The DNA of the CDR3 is TGTGCCAGCAGTCCAATCCCTAGCGTCGGAGGCACAGATACGCAGTATTTT. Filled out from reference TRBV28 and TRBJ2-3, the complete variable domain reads DVKVTQSSRYLVKRTGEKVFLECVQDMDHENMFWYRQDPGLGLRLIYFSYDVKMKEKGDIPEGYSVSREKKERFSLILESASTNQTSMYLCASSPIPSVGGTDTQYFGPGTRLTVL.

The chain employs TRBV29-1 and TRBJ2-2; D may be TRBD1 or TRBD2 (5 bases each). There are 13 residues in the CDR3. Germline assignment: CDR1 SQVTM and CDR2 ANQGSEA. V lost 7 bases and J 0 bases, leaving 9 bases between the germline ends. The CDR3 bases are TGCAGCGGAATGGGGGCGAACACCGGGGAGCTGTTTTTT. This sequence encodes CSGMGANTGELFF.

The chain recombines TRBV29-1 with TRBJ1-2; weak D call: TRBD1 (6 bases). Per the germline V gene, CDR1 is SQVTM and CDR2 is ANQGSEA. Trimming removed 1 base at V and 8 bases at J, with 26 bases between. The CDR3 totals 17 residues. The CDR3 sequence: CSVEGTVPQWASRGYTF. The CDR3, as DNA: TGCAGCGTTGAAGGGACAGTCCCTCAATGGGCCTCCCGCGGCTACACCTTC. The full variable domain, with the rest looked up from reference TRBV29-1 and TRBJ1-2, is SAVISQKPSRDICQRGTSLTIQCQVDSQVTMMFWYRQQPGQSLTLIATANQGSEATYESGFVIDKFPISRPNLTFSTLTVSNMSPEDSSIYLCSVEGTVPQWASRGYTFGSGTRLTVV.

CDR3 in DNA: TGTGCCAGCAAGGGGTCGAGCTCCTACGAGCAGTACTTC. Its protein is CASKGSSSYEQYF. J is TRBJ2-7 and V is TRBV2; D is perhaps TRBD1 (5 bases). Trimming left V 7 bases short and J 0 bases short, with 10 bases between. CDR3 length equals 13 residues. Per germline, CDR1 SNHLY and CDR2 FYNNEI.

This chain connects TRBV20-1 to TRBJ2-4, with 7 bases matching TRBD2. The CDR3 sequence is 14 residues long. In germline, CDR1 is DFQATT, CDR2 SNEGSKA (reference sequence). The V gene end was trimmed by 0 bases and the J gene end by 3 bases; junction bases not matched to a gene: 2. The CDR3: CSAREASGKNIQYF. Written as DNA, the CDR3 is TGCAGTGCTAGAGAGGCTAGCGGCAAAAACATTCAGTACTTC.

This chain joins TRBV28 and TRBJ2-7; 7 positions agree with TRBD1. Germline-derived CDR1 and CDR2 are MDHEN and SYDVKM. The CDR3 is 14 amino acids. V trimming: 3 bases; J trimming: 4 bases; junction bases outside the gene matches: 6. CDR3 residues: CASSLTGMGYEQYF. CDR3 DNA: TGTGCCAGCAGTTTGACAGGGATGGGGTACGAGCAGTACTTC.